These 2 T cell receptor beta chains originate from one sample sequenced in a study of blood T cell repertoires in COVID-19. Generated by immunoSEQ multiplex PCR, the TCRdb table keeps only in-frame clones and is missing some. Of about 240,000 clones detected, around nine tenths appear once; the ten largest clones hold approximately 6.8%. The sequencing sample was made of peripheral blood. Receptor source: a woman aged 70-85 years with active or convalescent COVID-19.

The genes are TRBV7-6 and TRBJ2-3; 14 bases fit TRBD2. The CDR3 is made up of 15 amino acids. V trimming: 1 base; J trimming: 9 bases; junction bases outside the gene matches: 3. Germline V gene lookup returns CDR1 SGHVS and CDR2 FNYEAQ. This CDR3 reads CASSLGGLAGVTQYF. The CDR3, as DNA: TGTGCCAGCAGCTTAGGGGGACTAGCGGGGGTGACGCAGTATTTT.

The chain joins TRBV4-3 to TRBJ2-5; 8 nucleotides match TRBD2. The CDR3 is made up of 14 amino acids. Germline CDR1 reads LGHNA; CDR2 reads YSLEER. The V gene end was trimmed by 5 bases and the J gene end by 5 bases; junction bases not matched to a gene: 7. The CDR3 DNA sequence: TGCGCCAGCAGCACTGGGTCGGGGGGGGAGACCCAGTACTTC. Translated, it gives CASSTGSGGETQYF.